Listed here are 32 T cell receptor beta chains from one sample, sequenced in a study of blood T cell repertoires in COVID-19. Some clones are missing from TCRdb's copy, which holds only in-frame ones; the method was immunoSEQ multiplex PCR. Of about 230,000 clones listed, approximately 87% are singletons. Sample: peripheral blood. The receptors come from a woman in her 70s with active or convalescent COVID-19.

This clone appeared a single time. The chain uses TRBV6-5 and TRBJ1-2; 9 bases match TRBD1. Germline loops: CDR1 MNHEY, CDR2 SVGAGI. V dropped 8 bases and J dropped 5; count of bases not matched to a gene: 9. The CDR3 totals 14 residues. CDR3 coding DNA: TGTGCCAGCGCAGTGCAACAGGGGGCATATGGCTACACCTTC. It is translated as CASAVQQGAYGYTF.

The chain has TRBV3-1 (or the pseudogene TRBV3-2) and TRBJ2-6; 7 positions match TRBD1. The CDR3 is 15 residues long. Germline trimming cut 4 bases from V and 2 bases from J; bases unmatched to any gene: 2. Germline assignment: CDR1 LGHDT and CDR2 YNNKEL (reference sequence). The CDR3 here is CASSPDRAGANVLTF. The CDR3 nucleotides are TGTGCCAGCAGCCCCGACAGGGCTGGGGCCAACGTCCTGACTTTC.

The V call is TRBV27, the J call TRBJ2-6; D ambiguous. This CDR3 is 15 amino acids long. Trimming left V 3 bases short and J 2 bases short, with 8 bases between. Germline CDR1 reads MNHEY; CDR2 reads SMNVEV (reference sequence). CDR3 in DNA: TGTGCCAGCAGTTTTCAGGTTGCTGGGGCCAACGTCCTGACTTTC. Amino acid sequence: CASSFQVAGANVLTF. The entire variable domain, with the rest obtained from reference TRBV27 and TRBJ2-6, is as follows: EAQVTQNPRYLITVTGKKLTVTCSQNMNHEYMSWYRQDPGLGLRQIYYSMNVEVTDKGDVPEGYKVSRKEKRNFPLILESPSPNQTSLYFCASSFQVAGANVLTFGAGSRLTVL.

V gene TRBV18 combines with J gene TRBJ1-2; possible D gene TRBD1, 6 bases. The length of the CDR3 is 16 residues. V was pared by 2 bases and J by 5 bases, with 18 bases between. Germline V lookup: CDR1 KGHSH, CDR2 LQKENI. The CDR3 DNA follows: TGTGCCAGCTCACCAGAGGAGACAGGCCTCGGGTATGGCTACACCTTC. Its translation is CASSPEETGLGYGYTF.

The chain combines TRBV6-5 with TRBJ2-3, with a possible D match to TRBD2 (6 bases). Germline CDR1 MNHEY, CDR2 SVGAGI. The V end was cut by 5 bases, the J end by 2 bases, with 11 bases between. The CDR3 loop spans 14 amino acids. CDR3 nucleotide sequence: TGTGCCAGCAGTATAGCGGTTTTCACAGATACGCAGTATTTT. This translates into CASSIAVFTDTQYF.

The J gene is TRBJ1-2, the V gene TRBV5-1, with 10 bases matching TRBD1. With 3 bases clipped from V and 8 bases from J, the junction kept 10 bases outside the gene matches. CDR1 is SGHRS and CDR2 is YFSETQ in the germline V gene. CDR3 length: 15 amino acids. As DNA, the CDR3 is TGCGCCAGCAGCTCTGGCGGGACAGGGGTTCTGGGCTACACCTTC. Its translation: CASSSGGTGVLGYTF.

This clone was counted once. The J gene is TRBJ2-3, the V gene TRBV19; D is unresolved. This CDR3 contains 13 residues. V gave up 6 bases and J gave up 0 bases, with 7 bases separating them. The V gene's germline CDR1 is LNHDA and CDR2 SQIVND (reference sequence). Written as DNA, the CDR3 is TGTGCCAGTAGACCTATAAGCACAGATACGCAGTATTTT. This gives the protein CASRPISTDTQYF.

This chain links TRBV9 with TRBJ1-3; 8 nucleotides line up with TRBD1. The CDR3 extends over 16 amino acids. Losses at the gene ends were 4 bases for V and 3 bases for J; bases not matched to a gene: 9. Germline CDR1 and CDR2: SGDLS and YYNGEE. The CDR3 loop reads CASSPRTGIDGNTIYF. The CDR3 region has the DNA TGTGCCAGCAGCCCACGGACAGGGATAGATGGAAACACCATATATTTT.

The rearrangement uses TRBV5-6 and TRBJ1-5; 8 nucleotides agree with TRBD1. CDR1 and CDR2 from the germline V gene are SGHDT and YYEEEE. The V segment lost 3 bases and the J segment 6 bases; nucleotides outside the gene matches: 8. The CDR3 sequence is 15 residues long. CDR3 protein: CASSSTGATTQPQHF. CDR3 DNA sequence: TGTGCCAGCAGCTCGACAGGGGCCACGACTCAGCCCCAGCATTTT.

The J gene is TRBJ2-1, the V gene TRBV7-9, with 7 bases that match TRBD1. This CDR3 spans 13 amino acids. Germline V gene sequence: CDR1 SEHNR, CDR2 FQNEAQ (reference sequence). The V segment lost 5 bases and the J segment 7 bases; nucleotides outside the gene matches: 5. The CDR3 spells CASSRGTDNEQFF. The CDR3 nucleotides read TGTGCCAGCAGCAGAGGGACAGATAATGAGCAGTTCTTC.

The chain joins TRBV7-2 to TRBJ2-1, with D possibly matching TRBD2 (5 bases). The CDR3 is 15 residues long. V shed 1 base and J shed 1 base, with 8 bases lying between them. CDR1 and CDR2 (germline): SGHTA, FQGNSA. CDR3 in amino acids: CASSLDEGSYNEQFF. The CDR3 nucleotides read TGTGCCAGCAGCTTAGATGAGGGTTCCTACAATGAGCAGTTCTTC.

The V gene is TRBV28, the J gene TRBJ1-2; 9 bases fit TRBD1. The J segment lost 3 bases and the V segment lost 8 bases, leaving 4 bases of the junction unmatched. The germline CDR1 and CDR2 sequences are MDHEN and SYDVKM. The CDR3 sequence is 13 residues long. As DNA, the CDR3 is TGTGCCAGCGGACAGGGGTCCCACTATGGCTACACCTTC. As protein: CASGQGSHYGYTF.

The rearrangement joins TRBV11-3 to TRBJ2-1, with TRBD2 matching 11 bases. V lost 3 bases and J lost 5; bases outside the gene matches: 3. CDR3 length: 15 residues. Germline V gene sequence: CDR1 SGHNT, CDR2 YENEEA. CDR3 sequence reads: CASSFGTSGDNEQFF. The CDR3 DNA sequence: TGTGCCAGCAGCTTCGGGACTAGCGGAGACAATGAGCAGTTCTTC.

This CDR3 is CATLSTDTQYF. CDR3 bases: TGTGCCACCCTTAGCACAGATACGCAGTATTTT. V gene TRBV10-3 combines with J gene TRBJ2-3; unclear D gene. V was shortened by 10 bases and J by 0 bases, with 5 bases between the two germline ends. The CDR3 spans 11 residues. Germline V lookup: CDR1 ENHRY, CDR2 SYGVKD.

This chain links TRBV29-1 with TRBJ1-4; TRBD1 aligns across 7 bases. There are 14 residues in the CDR3. In germline, CDR1 is SQVTM, CDR2 ANQGSEA. J was trimmed by 0 bases and V by 6 bases; bases with no gene match: 4. The chain's CDR3 is CSVQDRTTNEKLFF. In nucleotides, the CDR3 is TGCAGCGTACAGGACAGGACAACTAATGAAAAACTGTTTTTT.

This sequence joins TRBV24-1 and TRBJ1-5; D unresolved. Trimming stripped 3 bases from V and 1 base from J, with 9 bases between. The CDR3 contains 15 residues. In germline, CDR1 is KGHDR, CDR2 SFDVKD. The CDR3, as DNA: TGTGCCACCAGTGATCCAAGACTAAGCAATCAGCCCCAGCATTTT. This sequence encodes CATSDPRLSNQPQHF.

The V gene is TRBV5-1, the J gene TRBJ2-2, with 7 positions matching TRBD1. The CDR3 has 16 amino acids. V lost 0 bases, J lost 5 bases, and 7 bases stayed unmatched. Germline loops: CDR1 SGHRS, CDR2 YFSETQ. The CDR3 loop is CASSLERTGWTGELFF. The CDR3 DNA reads TGCGCCAGCAGCTTGGAGCGGACAGGTTGGACCGGGGAGCTGTTTTTT.

In this sample, this clone turned up once. The V gene is TRBV7-9, the J gene TRBJ2-1; tentatively, D is TRBD2 (5 bases). The CDR3 is 15 residues long. Germline V gene sequence: CDR1 SEHNR, CDR2 FQNEAQ (reference sequence). Deletions cut 2 bases from V and 2 bases from J, with 10 bases between. The CDR3 nucleotides read TGTGCCAGCAGCTTAAAGCTCGGGACCTACAATGAGCAGTTCTTC. Its protein product is CASSLKLGTYNEQFF.

The chain links TRBV14 to TRBJ1-6; TRBD1 might be the D (5 bases). With 3 bases removed from V and 13 bases from J, the gap between germline ends came to 16 bases. Looked up from germline, CDR1 is SGHDN and CDR2 is FVKESK. The CDR3 covers 14 residues. The CDR3 protein is CASSHRVHIDPLHF. In nucleotides, the CDR3 is TGTGCCAGCAGCCACAGGGTCCACATCGATCCCCTCCACTTT.

CDR3 DNA sequence: TGTGCCAGCAGCCCCTACCTGCTAGGCGCCTCCTGGGATACGCAGTATTTT. Protein: CASSPYLLGASWDTQYF. The chain is built from TRBV3-1 (or the pseudogene TRBV3-2) and TRBJ2-3; no firm D call. CDR1 LGHDT and CDR2 YNNKEL come from the germline V gene (reference sequence). Trimming took off 4 bases at V and 6 bases at J, with 23 bases between the two ends. The CDR3 runs to 17 residues.

The rearrangement joins TRBV6-2 or TRBV6-3 to TRBJ2-6; possible D gene TRBD1, 6 bases. CDR3 size: 14 residues. Germline CDR1 and CDR2: MNHEY and SVGEGT. Deletions cut 6 bases from V and 4 bases from J, with 10 bases between. CDR3 sequence: CASSVGAGANVLTF. For the CDR3, the DNA is TGTGCCAGCAGCGTGGGGGCCGGGGCCAACGTCCTGACTTTC.

The table lists this clone with a few counts. The V and J genes are TRBV27 and TRBJ1-5, with D possibly TRBD1 on 5 matching bases. CDR1 is MNHEY and CDR2 is SMNVEV in the germline V gene (reference sequence). With 7 bases removed from V and 1 base from J, the gap between germline ends came to 14 bases. CDR3 length equals 15 residues. This chain's CDR3 is CASTPLGGSNQPQHF. The DNA of the CDR3 is TGTGCCAGCACCCCCCTGGGGGGAAGCAATCAGCCCCAGCATTTT.

The chain joins TRBV6-5 to TRBJ1-2; the D gene is possibly TRBD1 (6 bases). Trimming left V 6 bases short and J 6 bases short, with 17 bases between. Germline V gene sequence: CDR1 MNHEY, CDR2 SVGAGI. This CDR3 comprises 14 residues. CDR3 sequence (DNA): TGTGCCAGCAGCCCCTGGACAGTTAGGCATGGCTACACCTTC. Translated: CASSPWTVRHGYTF.

V and J are TRBV5-6 and TRBJ2-7; 10 nucleotides line up with TRBD2. This CDR3 is built from 14 residues. Trimming cost V 5 bases and J 3 bases; bases outside gene matches: 5. The V gene's germline CDR1 is SGHDT and CDR2 YYEEEE. CDR3 residues: CASREREGFYEQYF. CDR3 bases: TGTGCCAGCAGGGAGCGGGAGGGCTTCTACGAGCAGTACTTC.

This clone has only one observation. For the CDR3, the DNA is TGTGCCAGCAGCGCAAATCCGGGACAGGGGGGCCTGGGAGAAAAACTGTTTTTT. Its protein product is CASSANPGQGGLGEKLFF. The chain uses TRBV9 and TRBJ1-4, with 11 bases identical to TRBD1. This CDR3 region has 18 residues. Germline V CDR1 and CDR2: SGDLS, YYNGEE. The trim removed 3 bases at V and 8 bases at J, leaving 15 bases unmatched.

The V call is TRBV12-3 or TRBV12-4, the J call TRBJ1-5; D perhaps matches TRBD1 (5 bases). Trimming removed 5 bases at V and 4 bases at J, with 9 bases between. This CDR3 is built from 13 residues. The CDR3 sequence is CASSLRGNQPQHF. CDR3 bases: TGTGCCAGCAGTCTTCGGGGGAATCAGCCCCAGCATTTT.

The V gene is TRBV5-1, the J gene TRBJ2-7; 8 nucleotides line up with TRBD2. The germline CDR1 and CDR2 sequences are SGHRS and YFSETQ. The CDR3 is 15 amino acids. V lost 3 bases to trimming and J lost 3 bases; unmatched junction nucleotides: 8. The DNA for the CDR3 is TGCGCCAGCAGCTATACCAGCGGGAGTCACTACGAGCAGTACTTC. Amino acids: CASSYTSGSHYEQYF.

This sequence joins TRBV5-6 and TRBJ2-7, with D perhaps TRBD2 (5 bases). V was pared by 0 bases and J by 4 bases, with 17 bases between. This CDR3 region has 16 residues. CDR1 is SGHDT and CDR2 is YYEEEE in the germline V gene. CDR3 DNA sequence: TGTGCCAGCAGCTTGGGAGGGCTTCGAAGGATATACGAGCAGTACTTC. Translated, it gives CASSLGGLRRIYEQYF.

The chain couples TRBV7-9 to TRBJ2-2; perhaps TRBD2 as D (5 bases). The CDR3 has 15 amino acids. Trimming removed 1 base from V and 3 bases from J, with 9 bases in between. The germline CDR1 and CDR2 sequences are SEHNR and FQNEAQ (reference sequence). This CDR3 is CASSLVTGDTGELFF. The CDR3 bases are TGTGCCAGCAGCTTAGTAACCGGGGACACCGGGGAGCTGTTTTTT.

V and J are TRBV27 and TRBJ1-5; the D is unclear. The CDR3 has 13 amino acids. The V gene lost 5 bases and the J gene lost 3 bases, with 8 bases spanning the gap. CDR1 and CDR2 from the germline V gene are MNHEY and SMNVEV (reference sequence). The CDR3 nucleotides read TGTGCCAGCAGTCCGCGGGTCAATCAGCCCCAGCATTTT. The encoded protein is CASSPRVNQPQHF.

The chain recombines TRBV2 with TRBJ2-2; a possible D gene is TRBD2 (5 bases). Germline CDR1 is SNHLY and CDR2 is FYNNEI. V lost 3 bases to trimming and J lost 5 bases, with 13 bases between them. This CDR3 comprises 15 residues. The CDR3 DNA reads TGTGCCAGCAGTGAGGCCAGGAGGACGACCGGGGAGCTGTTTTTT. Its protein is CASSEARRTTGELFF.

The chain links TRBV5-1 to TRBJ1-3, with TRBD1 as a possible D gene (5 bases). Trimming took off 0 bases at V and 4 bases at J, with 20 bases between the two ends. The CDR3 sequence is 18 residues long. The germline V gene encodes CDR1 SGHRS and CDR2 YFSETQ. The CDR3 coding sequence is TGCGCCAGCAGCTTGGCCTCGGGGGGAGCGGGCGGAGGAAACACCATATATTTT. Protein: CASSLASGGAGGGNTIYF.